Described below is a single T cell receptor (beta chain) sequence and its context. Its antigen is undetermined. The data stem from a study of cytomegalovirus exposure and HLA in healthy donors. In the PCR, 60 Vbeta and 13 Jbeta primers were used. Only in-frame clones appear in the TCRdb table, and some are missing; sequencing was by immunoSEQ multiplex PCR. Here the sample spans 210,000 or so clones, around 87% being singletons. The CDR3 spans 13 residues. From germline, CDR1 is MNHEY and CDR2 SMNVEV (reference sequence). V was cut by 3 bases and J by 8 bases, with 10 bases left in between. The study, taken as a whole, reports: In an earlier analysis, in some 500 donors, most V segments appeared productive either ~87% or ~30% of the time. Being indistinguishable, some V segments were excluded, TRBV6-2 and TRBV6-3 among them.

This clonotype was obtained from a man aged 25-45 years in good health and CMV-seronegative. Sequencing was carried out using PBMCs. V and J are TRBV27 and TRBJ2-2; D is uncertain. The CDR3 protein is CASSFSQIGELFF. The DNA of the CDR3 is TGTGCCAGCAGTTTCTCTCAGATTGGGGAGCTGTTTTTT.